This T cell receptor beta chain was recovered during a study of blood T cell repertoires in COVID-19. The data were produced by immunoSEQ multiplex PCR, yet TCRdb's version contains in-frame clones alone and is incomplete. This sample has around 370,000 clones, with nearly 90% found just once. This CDR3 has 15 amino acids. The germline gives CDR1 SGHTA, CDR2 FQGNSA. V trimming: 5 bases; J trimming: 5 bases; junction bases outside the gene matches: 8. The receptor comes from a young man with active or convalescent COVID-19. The specimen sequenced was peripheral blood. This rearrangement joins TRBV7-2 to TRBJ1-5, with 8 positions matching TRBD1. The CDR3 is CASSGGQGSHQPQHF. In DNA form, the CDR3 reads TGTGCCAGCAGCGGAGGACAGGGCTCCCATCAGCCCCAGCATTTT. The whole variable domain, filled in from reference TRBV7-2 and TRBJ1-5, reads GAGVSQSPSNKVTEKGKDVELRCDPISGHTALYWYRQSLGQGLEFLIYFQGNSAPDKSGLPSDRFSAERTGGSVSTLTIQRTQQEDSAVYLCASSGGQGSHQPQHFGDGTRLSIL.